This is a list of T cell receptor beta chains from one sample in a study of T cell responses to AZD1222 COVID-19 vaccine. This table comes from immunoSEQ multiplex PCR, and its TCRdb copy is limited to in-frame clones, with some not included. Of 140,000 or so clones detected, around 87% appear once; the ten largest clones hold approximately 1.5%. This specimen was peripheral blood, taken on day 0 of AZD1222 vaccination. Source of these receptors: an adult in good health. The CDR3 runs from the conserved cysteine through the conserved F or W. D genes are given only for firm matches. Clone size is shown for a subset of rows, as once, few, many or a class of expanded clone.

>TRBV18|TRBJ1-6|NA|18|NA
TGTGCCAGCTCACAGACAGCCGGCCCTCGAGCCTATAATTCACCCCTCCACTTT
CASSQTAGPRAYNSPLHF
>TRBV28|TRBJ2-1|NA|14|TRBD2
TGTGCCAGCAGACCGGGACTAGCGGTAAATGAGCAGTTCTTC
CASRPGLAVNEQFF
>TRBV2|TRBJ2-2|once|14|NA
TGTGCCAGCAGTGCGGGCCTGAACACCGGGGAGCTGTTTTTT
CASSAGLNTGELFF
>TRBV6-2/TRBV6-3|TRBJ2-3|NA|18|NA
TGTGCCAGCAGTTACTCCGAACGACAGCCACAGATGTCGGATACGCAGTATTTT
CASSYSERQPQMSDTQYF
>TRBV27|TRBJ2-2|once|17|TRBD1
TGTGCCAGCAGCCCTTACCAGGACAGGGCGTGGACCGGGGAGCTGTTTTTT
CASSPYQDRAWTGELFF
>TRBV11-2|TRBJ1-1|NA|15|NA
TGTGCCAGCAGCAAAGGGCAAGTGATGAACACTGAAGCTTTCTTT
CASSKGQVMNTEAFF
>TRBV28|TRBJ1-2|NA|15|NA
TGTGCCAGCAGTAACCAACCCCTTAATAACTATGGCTACACCTTC
CASSNQPLNNYGYTF
>TRBV28|TRBJ2-3|NA|16|TRBD1
TGTGCCAGCAGCATGAGCCGGACAGGGGGCACAGATACGCAGTATTTT
CASSMSRTGGTDTQYF
>TRBV28|TRBJ1-1|NA|13|NA
TGTGCCAGCAGGTCAGGGACGGGCACTGAAGCTTTCTTT
CASRSGTGTEAFF
>TRBV4-1|TRBJ1-2|NA|13|NA
TGCGCCAGCAGCCAAGCAGGGAACTATGGCTACACCTTC
CASSQAGNYGYTF
>TRBV3-1/TRBV3-2|TRBJ1-3|NA|13|NA
TGTGCCAGCAGCCTAGGACAGGGAAACACCATATATTTT
CASSLGQGNTIYF
>TRBV5-1|TRBJ2-3|once|15|NA
TGCGCCAGCAGCGGGACAACAGGGATAGCAGATACGCAGTATTTT
CASSGTTGIADTQYF
>TRBV28|TRBJ1-4|NA|16|TRBD1
TGTGCCAGTCGGCACCAAGGACAGGGGATAAATGAAAAACTGTTTTTT
CASRHQGQGINEKLFF
>TRBV27|TRBJ2-6|NA|14|NA
TGTGCCAGCAGTTATGCGGCTGGGGCCAACGTCCTGACTTTC
CASSYAAGANVLTF
>TRBV18|TRBJ1-4|NA|15|TRBD1
TGTGCCAGCTCACCAAGACAGGGGGAAAATGAAAAACTGTTTTTT
CASSPRQGENEKLFF
>TRBV9|TRBJ1-5|NA|12|NA
TGTGCCAGCAGCAAAGGGGGTCAGCCCCAGCATTTT
CASSKGGQPQHF
>TRBV12-3/TRBV12-4|TRBJ1-1|NA|11|NA
TGTGCCAGCAGTCGCTCAACTGAAGCTTTCTTT
CASSRSTEAFF
>TRBV5-5|TRBJ1-2|NA|13|NA
TGTGCCAGCAGCTTGGTACAGAGTTATGGCTACACCTTC
CASSLVQSYGYTF
>TRBV7-7|TRBJ2-2|NA|17|TRBD2
TGTGCTAGCAGCTTAGCTACCGGGAGGGCCAGCACCGGGGAGCTGTTTTTT
CASSLATGRASTGELFF
>TRBV28|TRBJ1-2|NA|14|NA
TGTGCCAGCAGTTATGGGGAGAGGGCTAATGGCTACACCTTC
CASSYGERANGYTF
>TRBV12-5|TRBJ1-2|NA|18|TRBD1
TGTGCTAGTGCCGTAAACAGTAAAGACAGGGGGCGGAACTATGGCTACACCTTC
CASAVNSKDRGRNYGYTF
>TRBV18|TRBJ2-7|NA|15|NA
TGTGCCAGCTCACCACCGTCTACGGGAATCGGGGAGCAGTACTTC
CASSPPSTGIGEQYF
>TRBV5-5|TRBJ1-3|NA|16|TRBD1
TGTGCCAGCAGTGTTACAGGGGCCCACTCTGGAAACACCATATATTTT
CASSVTGAHSGNTIYF
>TRBV4-1|TRBJ1-5|NA|15|NA
TGCGCCAGCAGCCAAGGACAGAATAGCAATCAGCCCCAGCATTTT
CASSQGQNSNQPQHF
>TRBV28|TRBJ1-2|NA|13|TRBD1
TGTGCCAGCAGTTTTGACAGGGTGGGAGGCTACACCTTC
CASSFDRVGGYTF
>TRBV30|TRBJ1-2|NA|16|TRBD1
TGTGCCTGGAAGGTGGACAGGGTTCGGCTTAACTATGGCTACACCTTC
CAWKVDRVRLNYGYTF
>TRBV28|TRBJ1-1|few|13|NA
TGTGCCAGCAGGACTACAGCGAACACTGAAGCTTTCTTT
CASRTTANTEAFF
>TRBV6-5|TRBJ1-4|NA|16|NA
TGTGCCAGCAGTTATCAGCGTACGAGGGGCGTTGAAAAACTGTTTTTT
CASSYQRTRGVEKLFF
>TRBV5-1|TRBJ1-2|NA|16|TRBD1
TGCGCCAGCAGCTTGAACCCGGGACAGGGAAACTATGGCTACACCTTC
CASSLNPGQGNYGYTF
>TRBV7-9|TRBJ2-7|NA|16|TRBD1
TGTGCCAGCAGCACGGACAGGGGGCCTTCATCCTACGAGCAGTACTTC
CASSTDRGPSSYEQYF
>TRBV9|TRBJ2-3|NA|14|TRBD2
TGTGCCAGCAGCGGAACTAGCGGAACAGATACGCAGTATTTT
CASSGTSGTDTQYF
>TRBV1|TRBJ1-2|NA|15|NA
TGCACCAGCAGCCACCGCGGGCGGAAGGGCTATGGCTACACCTTC
CTSSHRGRKGYGYTF